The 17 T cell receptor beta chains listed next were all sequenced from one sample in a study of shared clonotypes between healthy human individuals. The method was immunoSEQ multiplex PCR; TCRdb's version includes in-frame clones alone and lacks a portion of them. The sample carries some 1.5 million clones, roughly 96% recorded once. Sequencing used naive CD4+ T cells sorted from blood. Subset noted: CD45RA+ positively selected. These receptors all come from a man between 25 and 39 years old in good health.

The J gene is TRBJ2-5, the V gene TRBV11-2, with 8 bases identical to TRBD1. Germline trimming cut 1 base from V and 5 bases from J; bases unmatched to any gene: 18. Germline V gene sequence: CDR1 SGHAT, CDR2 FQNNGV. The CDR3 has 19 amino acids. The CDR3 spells CASSLGLGSGGGFVETQYF. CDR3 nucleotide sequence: TGTGCCAGCAGCTTAGGACTCGGCTCAGGGGGCGGTTTTGTGGAGACCCAGTACTTC.

Here the CDR3 reads CASSIRGLGNYGYTF. The CDR3 coding sequence is TGTGCCAGTAGTATCAGGGGATTGGGTAACTATGGCTACACCTTC. This chain links TRBV19 with TRBJ1-2, with D tentatively TRBD1 (6 bases). Between the trimmed V and J ends, which lost 3 bases and 1 base, there was a span of 12 bases. Germline V gene data show CDR1 as LNHDA and CDR2 as SQIVND (reference sequence). This CDR3 is 15 amino acids long.

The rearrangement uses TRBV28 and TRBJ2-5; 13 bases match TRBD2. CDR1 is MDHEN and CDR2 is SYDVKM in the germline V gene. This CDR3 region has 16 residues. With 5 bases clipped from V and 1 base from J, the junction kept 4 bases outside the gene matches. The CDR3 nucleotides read TGTGCCAGCAGTCAACTAGCGGGAGGGGTCCAAGAGACCCAGTACTTC. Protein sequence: CASSQLAGGVQETQYF. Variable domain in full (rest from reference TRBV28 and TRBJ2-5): DVKVTQSSRYLVKRTGEKVFLECVQDMDHENMFWYRQDPGLGLRLIYFSYDVKMKEKGDIPEGYSVSREKKERFSLILESASTNQTSMYLCASSQLAGGVQETQYFGPGTRLLVL.

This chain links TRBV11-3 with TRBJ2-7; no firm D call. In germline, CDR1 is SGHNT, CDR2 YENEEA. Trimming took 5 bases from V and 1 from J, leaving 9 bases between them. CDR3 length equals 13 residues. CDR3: CASSRSDSYEQYF. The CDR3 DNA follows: TGTGCCAGCAGCCGCTCGGATTCCTACGAGCAGTACTTC.

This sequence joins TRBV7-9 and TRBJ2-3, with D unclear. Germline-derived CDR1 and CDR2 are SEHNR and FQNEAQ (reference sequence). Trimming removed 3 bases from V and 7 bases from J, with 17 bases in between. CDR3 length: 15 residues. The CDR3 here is CASSFTAAPYNTQYF. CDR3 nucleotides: TGTGCCAGCAGCTTCACGGCCGCACCGTACAATACGCAGTATTTT.

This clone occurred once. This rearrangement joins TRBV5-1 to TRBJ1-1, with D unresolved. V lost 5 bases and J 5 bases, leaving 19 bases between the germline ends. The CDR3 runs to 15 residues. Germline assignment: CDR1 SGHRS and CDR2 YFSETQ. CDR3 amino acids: CASRNVFSGGTEAFF. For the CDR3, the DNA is TGCGCCAGCAGGAACGTGTTCTCCGGAGGGACTGAAGCTTTCTTT.

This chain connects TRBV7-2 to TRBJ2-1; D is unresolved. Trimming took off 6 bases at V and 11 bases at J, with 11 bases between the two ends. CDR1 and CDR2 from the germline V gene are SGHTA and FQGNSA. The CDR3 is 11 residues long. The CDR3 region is CASSLTRKQFF. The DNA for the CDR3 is TGTGCCAGCAGTTTAACACGGAAGCAGTTCTTC.

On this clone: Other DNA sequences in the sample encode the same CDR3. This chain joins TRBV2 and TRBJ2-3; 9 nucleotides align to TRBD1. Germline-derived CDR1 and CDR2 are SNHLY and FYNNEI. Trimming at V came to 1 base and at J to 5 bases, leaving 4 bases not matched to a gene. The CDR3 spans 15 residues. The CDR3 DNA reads TGTGCCAGCAGTGAAGACAGGGGGCGCGGAGATACGCAGTATTTT. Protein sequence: CASSEDRGRGDTQYF.

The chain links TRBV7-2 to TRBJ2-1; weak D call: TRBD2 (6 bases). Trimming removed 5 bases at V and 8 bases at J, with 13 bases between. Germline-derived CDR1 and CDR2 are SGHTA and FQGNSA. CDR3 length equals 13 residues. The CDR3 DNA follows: TGTGCCAGCAGCCTCCGGCGGGGTGATGAGCAGTTCTTC. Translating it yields CASSLRRGDEQFF.

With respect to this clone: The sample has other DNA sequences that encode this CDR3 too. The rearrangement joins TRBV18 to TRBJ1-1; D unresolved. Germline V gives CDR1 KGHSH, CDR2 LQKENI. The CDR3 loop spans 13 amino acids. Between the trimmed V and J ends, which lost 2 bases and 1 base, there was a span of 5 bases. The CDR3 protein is CASSPTKNTEAFF. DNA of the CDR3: TGTGCCAGCTCACCAACAAAGAACACTGAAGCTTTCTTT.

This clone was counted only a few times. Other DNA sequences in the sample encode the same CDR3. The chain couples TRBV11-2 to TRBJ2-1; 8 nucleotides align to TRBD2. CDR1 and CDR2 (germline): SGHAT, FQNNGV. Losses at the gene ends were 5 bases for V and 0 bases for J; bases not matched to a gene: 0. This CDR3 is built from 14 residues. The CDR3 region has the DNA TGTGCCAGCAGCCTAGCGGGCTCCTACAATGAGCAGTTCTTC. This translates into CASSLAGSYNEQFF.

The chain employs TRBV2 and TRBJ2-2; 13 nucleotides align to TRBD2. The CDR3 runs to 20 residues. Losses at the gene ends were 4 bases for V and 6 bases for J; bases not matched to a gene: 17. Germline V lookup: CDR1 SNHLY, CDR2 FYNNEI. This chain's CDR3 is CASSGRTSGSLGKLAGELFF. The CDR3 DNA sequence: TGTGCCAGCAGTGGAAGGACTAGCGGGAGTTTGGGTAAATTGGCCGGGGAGCTGTTTTTT.

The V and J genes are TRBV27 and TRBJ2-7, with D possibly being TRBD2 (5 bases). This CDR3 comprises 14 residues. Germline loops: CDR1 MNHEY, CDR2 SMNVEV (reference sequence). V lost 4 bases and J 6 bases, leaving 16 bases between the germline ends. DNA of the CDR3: TGTGCCAGCAGTTCGATCGGGGATTCCAGCGAGCAGTACTTC. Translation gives CASSSIGDSSEQYF.

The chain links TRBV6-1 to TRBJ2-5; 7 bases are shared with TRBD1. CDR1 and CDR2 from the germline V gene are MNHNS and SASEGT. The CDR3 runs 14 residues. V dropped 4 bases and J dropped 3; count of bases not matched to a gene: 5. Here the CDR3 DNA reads TGTGCCAGCAGTGTTGACAGGGTAGAAGAGACCCAGTACTTC. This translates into CASSVDRVEETQYF.

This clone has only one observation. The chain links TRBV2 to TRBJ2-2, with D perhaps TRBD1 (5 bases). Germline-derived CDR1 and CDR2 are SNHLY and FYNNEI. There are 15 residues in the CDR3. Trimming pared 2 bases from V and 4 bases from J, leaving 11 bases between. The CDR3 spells CASSEQGLGTGELFF. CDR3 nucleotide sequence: TGTGCCAGCAGTGAACAGGGCTTGGGCACCGGGGAGCTGTTTTTT.

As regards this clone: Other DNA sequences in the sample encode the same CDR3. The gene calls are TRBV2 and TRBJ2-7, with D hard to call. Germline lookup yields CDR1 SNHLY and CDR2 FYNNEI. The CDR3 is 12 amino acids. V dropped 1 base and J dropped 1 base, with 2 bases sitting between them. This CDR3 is CASSEGSYEQYF. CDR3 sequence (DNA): TGTGCCAGCAGTGAAGGGTCCTACGAGCAGTACTTC. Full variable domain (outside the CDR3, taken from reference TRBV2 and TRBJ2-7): EPEVTQTPSHQVTQMGQEVILRCVPISNHLYFYWYRQILGQKVEFLVSFYNNEISEKSEIFDDQFSVERPDGSNFTLKIRSTKLEDSAMYFCASSEGSYEQYFGPGTRLTVT.

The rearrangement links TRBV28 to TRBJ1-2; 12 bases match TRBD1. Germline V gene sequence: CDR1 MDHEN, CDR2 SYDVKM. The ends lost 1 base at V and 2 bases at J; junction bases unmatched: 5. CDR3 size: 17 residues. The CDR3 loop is CASSLFPGQGANYGYTF. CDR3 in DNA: TGTGCCAGCAGTTTATTTCCGGGACAGGGGGCGAACTATGGCTACACCTTC.